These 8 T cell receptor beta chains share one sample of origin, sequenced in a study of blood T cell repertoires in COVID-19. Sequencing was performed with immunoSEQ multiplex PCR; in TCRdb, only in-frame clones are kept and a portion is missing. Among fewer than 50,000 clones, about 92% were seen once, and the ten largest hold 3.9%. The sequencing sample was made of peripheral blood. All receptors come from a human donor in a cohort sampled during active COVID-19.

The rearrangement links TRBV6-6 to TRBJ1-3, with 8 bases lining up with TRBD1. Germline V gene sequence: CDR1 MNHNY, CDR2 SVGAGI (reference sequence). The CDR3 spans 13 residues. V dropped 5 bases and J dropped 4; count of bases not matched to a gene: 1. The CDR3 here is CASSGTGGNTIYF. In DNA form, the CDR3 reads TGTGCCAGCAGTGGGACAGGAGGAAACACCATATATTTT.

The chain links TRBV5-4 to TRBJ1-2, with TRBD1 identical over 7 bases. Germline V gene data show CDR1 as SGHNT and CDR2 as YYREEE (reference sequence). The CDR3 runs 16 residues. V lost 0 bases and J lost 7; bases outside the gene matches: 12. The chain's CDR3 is CASSLEAGQQSPGYTF. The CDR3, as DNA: TGTGCCAGCAGCTTGGAGGCGGGACAGCAAAGCCCTGGCTACACCTTC.

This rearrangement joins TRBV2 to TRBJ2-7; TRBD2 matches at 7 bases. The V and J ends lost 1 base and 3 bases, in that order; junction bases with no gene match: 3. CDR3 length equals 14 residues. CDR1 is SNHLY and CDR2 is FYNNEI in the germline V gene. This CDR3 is CASSEGLAGYEQYV. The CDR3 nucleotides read TGTGCCAGCAGTGAAGGACTAGCAGGCTACGAGCAGTACGTC.

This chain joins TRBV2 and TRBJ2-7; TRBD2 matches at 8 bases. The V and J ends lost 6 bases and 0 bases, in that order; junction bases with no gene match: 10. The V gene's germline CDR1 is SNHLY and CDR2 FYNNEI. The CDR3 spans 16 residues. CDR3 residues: CASRAGSGRTSYEQYF. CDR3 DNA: TGTGCCAGCAGAGCCGGGAGCGGGAGAACCTCCTACGAGCAGTACTTC.

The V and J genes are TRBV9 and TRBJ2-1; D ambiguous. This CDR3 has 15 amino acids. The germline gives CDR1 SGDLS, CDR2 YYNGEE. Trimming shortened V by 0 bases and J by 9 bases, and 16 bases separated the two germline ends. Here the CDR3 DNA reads TGTGCCAGCAGCGTAGCTTTCCAGGCATTCGGTGAGCAGTTCTTC. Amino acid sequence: CASSVAFQAFGEQFF.

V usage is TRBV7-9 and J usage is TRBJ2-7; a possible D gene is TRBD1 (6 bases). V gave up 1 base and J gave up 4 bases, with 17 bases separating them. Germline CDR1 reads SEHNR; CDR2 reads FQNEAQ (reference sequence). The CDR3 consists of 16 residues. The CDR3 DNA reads TGTGCCAGCAGCTTAGGATTAGCACAGGGAACTTACGAGCAGTACTTC. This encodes CASSLGLAQGTYEQYF.

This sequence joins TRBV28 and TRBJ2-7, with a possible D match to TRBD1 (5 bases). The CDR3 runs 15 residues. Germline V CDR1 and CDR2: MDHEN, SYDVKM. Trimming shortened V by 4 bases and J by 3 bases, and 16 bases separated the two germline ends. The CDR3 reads CASSSPADRYYEQYF. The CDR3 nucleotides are TGTGCCAGCAGTTCTCCCGCCGACAGATACTACGAGCAGTACTTC.

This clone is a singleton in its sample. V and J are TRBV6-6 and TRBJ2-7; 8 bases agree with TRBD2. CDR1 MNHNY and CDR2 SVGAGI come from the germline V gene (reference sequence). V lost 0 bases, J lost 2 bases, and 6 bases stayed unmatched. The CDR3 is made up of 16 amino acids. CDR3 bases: TGTGCCAGCAGTTACTCTACGGTAGCGGGGCCCTACGAGCAGTACTTC. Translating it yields CASSYSTVAGPYEQYF.